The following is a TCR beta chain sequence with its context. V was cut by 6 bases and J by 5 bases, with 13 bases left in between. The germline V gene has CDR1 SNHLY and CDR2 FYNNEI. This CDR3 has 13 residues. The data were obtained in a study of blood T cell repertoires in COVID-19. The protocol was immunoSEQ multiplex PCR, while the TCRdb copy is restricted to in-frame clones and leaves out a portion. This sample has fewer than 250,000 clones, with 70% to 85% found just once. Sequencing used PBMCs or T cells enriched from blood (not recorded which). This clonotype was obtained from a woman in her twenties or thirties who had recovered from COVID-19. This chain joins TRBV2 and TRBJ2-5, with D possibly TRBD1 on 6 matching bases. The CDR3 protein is CASSRDQGETQYF. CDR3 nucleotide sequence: TGTGCCAGCAGCCGGGACCAGGGGGAGACCCAGTACTTC. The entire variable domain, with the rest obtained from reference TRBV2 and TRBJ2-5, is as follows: EPEVTQTPSHQVTQMGQEVILRCVPISNHLYFYWYRQILGQKVEFLVSFYNNEISEKSEIFDDQFSVERPDGSNFTLKIRSTKLEDSAMYFCASSRDQGETQYFGPGTRLLVL.